This paragraph reports one T cell receptor (beta chain). What it binds is not known. CTLA-4 blockade with ipilimumab, together with focal radiation, was given to patients with chemo-refractory metastatic non-small-cell lung cancer. Trimming took 3 bases from V and 7 from J, leaving 9 bases between them. CDR3 length: 11 amino acids. From germline, CDR1 is DFQATT and CDR2 SNEGSKA (reference sequence). The entry originates in a study of radiotherapy plus CTLA-4 blockade in lung cancer. Overall study context: The study recorded objective responses in roughly 20% of patients and disease control in approximately 29%. Study-wide results and caveats: Researchers report tumor-derived TCR clones expanding in blood after radiotherapy plus ipilimumab.

Sequencing used immunoSEQ multiplex PCR; TCRdb keeps in-frame clones, though not all of them. The data contain fewer than 100,000 clones, roughly four fifths of them singletons. This sequence was found in a human donor with non-small cell lung cancer who had stable disease on radiotherapy plus ipilimumab. Sequencing used peripheral blood, obtained from a patient treated with radiotherapy plus ipilimumab. The J gene is TRBJ1-1, the V gene TRBV20-1; D possibly corresponds to TRBD1 (5 bases). CDR3 nucleotide sequence: TGCAGTGCTAGTTCGCAGGGTGAAGCTTTCTTT. It codes for CSASSQGEAFF.